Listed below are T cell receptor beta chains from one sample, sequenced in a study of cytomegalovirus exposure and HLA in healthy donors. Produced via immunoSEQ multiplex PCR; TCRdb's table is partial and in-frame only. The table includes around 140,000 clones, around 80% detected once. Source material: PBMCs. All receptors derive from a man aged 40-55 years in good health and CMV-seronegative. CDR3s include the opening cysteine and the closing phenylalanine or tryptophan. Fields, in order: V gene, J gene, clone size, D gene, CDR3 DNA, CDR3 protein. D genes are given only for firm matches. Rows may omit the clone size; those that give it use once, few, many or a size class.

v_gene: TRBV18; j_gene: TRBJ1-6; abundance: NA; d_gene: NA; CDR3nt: TGTGCCAGCTCCCCCGGCGGCACTAATTCACCCCTCCACTTT; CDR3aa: CASSPGGTNSPLHF
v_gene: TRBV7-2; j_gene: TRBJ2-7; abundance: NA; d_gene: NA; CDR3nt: TGTGCCAGCAGCTCCTGGACTGGCTACGAGCAGTACTTC; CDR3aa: CASSSWTGYEQYF
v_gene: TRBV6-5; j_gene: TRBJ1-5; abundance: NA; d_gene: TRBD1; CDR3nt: TGTGCCAGCAGTGCTCCGGACAGGGTGGGGCAGCCCCAGCATTTT; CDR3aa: CASSAPDRVGQPQHF
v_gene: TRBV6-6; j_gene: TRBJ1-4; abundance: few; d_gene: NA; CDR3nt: TGTGCCAGCCTACGACCGGCAGGCGATAATGAAAAACTGTTTTTT; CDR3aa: CASLRPAGDNEKLFF
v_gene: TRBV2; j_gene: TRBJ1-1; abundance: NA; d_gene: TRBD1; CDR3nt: TGTGCCAGCAGTGAAGCGGGGACAGGCTACGCTTTCTTT; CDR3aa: CASSEAGTGYAFF
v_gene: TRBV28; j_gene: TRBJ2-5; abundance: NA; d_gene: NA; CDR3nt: TGTGCCAGCTCCGACCTAGGGGAAAAAGAGACCCAGTACTTC; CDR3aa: CASSDLGEKETQYF
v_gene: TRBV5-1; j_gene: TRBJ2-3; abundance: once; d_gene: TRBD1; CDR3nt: TGCGCCAGCAGAGGGACAGGGATAGATACGCAGTATTTT; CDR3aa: CASRGTGIDTQYF
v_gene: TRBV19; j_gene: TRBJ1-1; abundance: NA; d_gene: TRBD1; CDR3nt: TGTGCCAGTAACCAGGGGGAGAGGAACACTGAAGCTTTCTTT; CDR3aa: CASNQGERNTEAFF
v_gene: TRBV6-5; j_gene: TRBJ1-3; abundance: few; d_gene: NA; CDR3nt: TGTGCCAGCAGTTACTCCAGGGGAAACACCATATATTTT; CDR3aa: CASSYSRGNTIYF
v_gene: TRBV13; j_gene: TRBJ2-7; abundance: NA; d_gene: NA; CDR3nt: TGTGCCAGCAGCTTTGGTTCAGGCCCCTACGAGCAGTACTTC; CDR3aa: CASSFGSGPYEQYF
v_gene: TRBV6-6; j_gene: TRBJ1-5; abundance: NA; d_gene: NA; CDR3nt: TGTGCCAGCAGTCTTACACAGGGACACGGTCAGCCCCAGCATTTT; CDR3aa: CASSLTQGHGQPQHF
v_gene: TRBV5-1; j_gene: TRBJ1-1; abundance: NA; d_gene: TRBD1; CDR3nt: TGCGCCAGCAGCTTGGATTGGACAGGGGGCTCGGAAGCTTTCTTT; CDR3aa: CASSLDWTGGSEAFF
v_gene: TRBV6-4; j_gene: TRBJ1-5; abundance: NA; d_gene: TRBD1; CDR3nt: TGTGCCAGCAGGGAGGGGACAGGGCCGAAGTCCCAGCATTTT; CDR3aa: CASREGTGPKSQHF
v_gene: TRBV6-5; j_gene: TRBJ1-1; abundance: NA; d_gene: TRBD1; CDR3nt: TGTGCCAGCAGTTACTTCGGGACAGGGGGGAGCACTGAAGCTTTCTTT; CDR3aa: CASSYFGTGGSTEAFF
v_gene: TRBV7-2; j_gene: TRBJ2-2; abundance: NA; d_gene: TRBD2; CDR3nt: TGTGCCAGCAGCGGTACTAGCGCCGGGGAGCTGTTTTTT; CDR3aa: CASSGTSAGELFF
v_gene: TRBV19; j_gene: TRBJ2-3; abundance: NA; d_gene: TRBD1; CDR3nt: TGTGCCAGTAGTATCATTTCCGGGACAGGCAGTATCACAGATACGCAGTATTTT; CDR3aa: CASSIISGTGSITDTQYF
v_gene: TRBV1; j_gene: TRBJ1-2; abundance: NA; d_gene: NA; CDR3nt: TGCACCAGCAGCCAAGACCCAGGGGACTATGGCTACACCTTC; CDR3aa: CTSSQDPGDYGYTF
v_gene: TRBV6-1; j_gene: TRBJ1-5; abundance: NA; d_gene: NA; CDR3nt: TGTGCCAGCAAGGCGGGCACAGATAGGAGTCCCCAGCATTTT; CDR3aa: CASKAGTDRSPQHF
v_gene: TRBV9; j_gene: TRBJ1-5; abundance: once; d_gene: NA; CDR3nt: TGTGCCAGCAGCGTAGGTAAGATTGAGGTCAGGGGATTTTGGTGGCAGCCCCAGCATTTT; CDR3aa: CASSVGKIEVRGFWWQPQHF
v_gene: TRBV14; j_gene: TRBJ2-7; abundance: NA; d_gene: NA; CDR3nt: TGTGCCAGCAGCCAAGTACCGGGACAAATCTACGAGCAGTACTTC; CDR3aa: CASSQVPGQIYEQYF
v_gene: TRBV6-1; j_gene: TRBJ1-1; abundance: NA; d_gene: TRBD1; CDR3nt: TGTGCCAGCAGACTCGAGGACAGGGTGAACACTGAAGCTTTCTTT; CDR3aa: CASRLEDRVNTEAFF
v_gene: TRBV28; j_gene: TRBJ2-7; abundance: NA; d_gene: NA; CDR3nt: TGTGCCAGCACTACAGTCCCCACTTTTGGGTCTTTAACCTACGAGCAGTACTTC; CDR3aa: CASTTVPTFGSLTYEQYF
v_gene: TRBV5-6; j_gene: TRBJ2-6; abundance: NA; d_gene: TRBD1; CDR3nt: TGTGCCAGCAACAGGGGCTCTGGGGCCAACGTCCTGACTTTC; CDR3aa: CASNRGSGANVLTF
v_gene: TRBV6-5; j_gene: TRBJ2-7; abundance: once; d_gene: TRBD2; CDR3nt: TGTGCCAGCAGTTACTCCCGACTAGCGGGGGCCTACGAGCAGTACTTC; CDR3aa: CASSYSRLAGAYEQYF
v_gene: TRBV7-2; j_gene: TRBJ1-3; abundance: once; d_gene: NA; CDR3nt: TGTGCCAGCAGCTTACCACAGGGCCCTTCTGGAAACACCATATATTTT; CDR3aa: CASSLPQGPSGNTIYF
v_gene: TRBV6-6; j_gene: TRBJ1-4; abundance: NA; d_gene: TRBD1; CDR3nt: TGTGCCAGCAGGCAACAGGGGGCGAGGGAAAAACTGTTTTTT; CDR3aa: CASRQQGAREKLFF
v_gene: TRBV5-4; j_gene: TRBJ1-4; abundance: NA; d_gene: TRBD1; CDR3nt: TGTGCCAGCAGCTCCCCTATCACAGGGGCCCTTGAAAAACTGTTTTTT; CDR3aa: CASSSPITGALEKLFF
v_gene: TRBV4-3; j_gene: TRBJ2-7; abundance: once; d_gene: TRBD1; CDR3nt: TGCGCCAGCAGCCCCGGGACAGGGCTTTACGAGCAGTACTTC; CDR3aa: CASSPGTGLYEQYF
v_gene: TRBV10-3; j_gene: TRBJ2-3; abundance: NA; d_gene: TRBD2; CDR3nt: TGTGCCATCCTAGCGGGGGGCGGCACAGATACGCAGTATTTT; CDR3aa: CAILAGGGTDTQYF
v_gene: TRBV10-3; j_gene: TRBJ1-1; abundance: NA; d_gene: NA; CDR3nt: TGTGCCATCAGTGAGTTTGTAGTTACTTCTGAAGCTTTCTTT; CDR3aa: CAISEFVVTSEAFF
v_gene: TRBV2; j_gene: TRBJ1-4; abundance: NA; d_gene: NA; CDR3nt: TGTGCCAGCAGTATCTTTCAGGGTGCAACTAATGAAAAACTGTTTTTT; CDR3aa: CASSIFQGATNEKLFF
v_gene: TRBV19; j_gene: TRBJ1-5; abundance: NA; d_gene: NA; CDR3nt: TGTGCCAGTAGTATAGATCGACACCACAATCAGCCCCAGCATTTT; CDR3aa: CASSIDRHHNQPQHF
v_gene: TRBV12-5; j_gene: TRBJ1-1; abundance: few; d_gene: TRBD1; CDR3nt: TGTGCTAGCCGGACAGGGGGCAGAGACACTGAAGCTTTCTTT; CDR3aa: CASRTGGRDTEAFF
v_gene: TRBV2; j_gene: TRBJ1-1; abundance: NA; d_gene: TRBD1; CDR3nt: TGTGCCAGCAGCGACCTAGGACAGGGCTTCGCTGAAGCTTTCTTT; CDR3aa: CASSDLGQGFAEAFF
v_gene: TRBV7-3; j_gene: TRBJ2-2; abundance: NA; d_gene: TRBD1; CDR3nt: TGTGCCAGCAGCCCTACAGGGGGCTCGGCCGGGGAGCTGTTTTTT; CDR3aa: CASSPTGGSAGELFF
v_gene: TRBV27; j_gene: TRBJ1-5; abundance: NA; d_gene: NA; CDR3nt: TGTGCCAGCAGCCCCCACAGGGTTTCCAATCAGCCCCAGCATTTT; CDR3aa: CASSPHRVSNQPQHF
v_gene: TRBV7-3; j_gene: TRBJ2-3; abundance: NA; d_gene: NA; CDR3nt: TGTGCCAGCGCCCTTAAGGGCGGGAGCACAGATACGCAGTATTTT; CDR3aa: CASALKGGSTDTQYF
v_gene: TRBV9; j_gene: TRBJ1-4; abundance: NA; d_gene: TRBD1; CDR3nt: TGTGCCAGCAGCGCGGGGGACAGGGGATCGGTTGGTGAAAAACTGTTTTTT; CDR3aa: CASSAGDRGSVGEKLFF
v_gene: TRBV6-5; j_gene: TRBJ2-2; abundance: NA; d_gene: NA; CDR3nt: TGTGCCAGCAAAAGGGGGGGCGTGAACACCGGGGAGCTGTTTTTT; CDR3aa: CASKRGGVNTGELFF
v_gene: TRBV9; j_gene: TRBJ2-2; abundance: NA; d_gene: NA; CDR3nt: TGTGCCAGCAGCGTACTGGACACCTACACCGGGGAGCTGTTTTTT; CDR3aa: CASSVLDTYTGELFF